There are many counts of the clone carrying this TCR beta chain. This entry belongs to a study of CD8 T cells in ankylosing spondylitis. With molecular barcodes, quantitative 5'-RACE was used to make the TCR beta libraries. MiXCR, run by TCRdb on the 5' RACE reads, gives a single entry per CDR3 protein. The data show about 240,000 distinct CDR3 sequences, with roughly 8.6% seen just once and nearly 7% held by the top ten. Per the germline V gene, CDR1 is SGHKS and CDR2 is YYEKEE (reference sequence). The CDR3 consists of 16 residues. V dropped 0 bases and J dropped 0 bases, with 13 bases sitting between them.

This sequence originates from a male donor with ankylosing spondylitis or in good health (not recorded which). The rearrangement uses TRBV5-5 and TRBJ2-7; D is undetermined. The sequenced material came from blood, either unsorted or a sorted T cell fraction (not recorded which). In nucleotides, the CDR3 is TGTGCCAGCAGCTTGGAGCAGGCCTCGAGCTCCTACGAGCAGTACTTC. It translates to CASSLEQASSSYEQYF.